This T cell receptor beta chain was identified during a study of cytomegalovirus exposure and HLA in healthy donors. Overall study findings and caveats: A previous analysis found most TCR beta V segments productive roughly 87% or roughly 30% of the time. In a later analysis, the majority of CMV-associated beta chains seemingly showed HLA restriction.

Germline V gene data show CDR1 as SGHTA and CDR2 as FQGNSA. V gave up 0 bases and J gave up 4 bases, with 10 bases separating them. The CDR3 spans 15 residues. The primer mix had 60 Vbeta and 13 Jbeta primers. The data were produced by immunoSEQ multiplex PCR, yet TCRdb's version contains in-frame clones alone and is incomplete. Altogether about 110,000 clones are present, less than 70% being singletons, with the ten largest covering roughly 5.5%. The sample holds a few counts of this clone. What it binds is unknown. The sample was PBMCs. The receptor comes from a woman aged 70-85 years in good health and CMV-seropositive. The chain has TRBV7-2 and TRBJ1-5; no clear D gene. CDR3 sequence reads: CASSLASRWNQPQHF. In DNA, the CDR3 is TGTGCCAGCAGCTTAGCTTCTAGGTGGAATCAGCCCCAGCATTTT.